Sequencing of this T cell receptor (beta chain) was carried out in a study of T cell responses to AZD1222 COVID-19 vaccine. With respect to this clone: Its antigen is unidentified.

Study-level findings and limits: Spike-specific TCR breadth and depth both grew after two AZD1222 doses. The donor cohort was predominantly white British with a female majority, and clonal diversity may have been underestimated.

The protocol was immunoSEQ multiplex PCR, while the TCRdb copy is restricted to in-frame clones and leaves out a portion. In the table there are 150,000 to 200,000 clones, 90% to 95% of which are singletons. The CDR3 is 13 residues long. Germline V lookup: CDR1 SQVTM, CDR2 ANQGSEA. Between the trimmed V and J ends, which lost 5 bases and 5 bases, there was a span of 15 bases. The V call is TRBV29-1, the J call TRBJ1-1, with D perhaps matching TRBD1 (5 bases). Sequences were derived from peripheral blood, sampled 28 days after the second AZD1222 dose. The sequence was collected from an adult who received the AZD1222 COVID-19 vaccine. CDR3 nucleotide sequence: TGCAGCGTTAATCCGGGGTGGGGGACTGAAGCTTTCTTT. Protein sequence: CSVNPGWGTEAFF.